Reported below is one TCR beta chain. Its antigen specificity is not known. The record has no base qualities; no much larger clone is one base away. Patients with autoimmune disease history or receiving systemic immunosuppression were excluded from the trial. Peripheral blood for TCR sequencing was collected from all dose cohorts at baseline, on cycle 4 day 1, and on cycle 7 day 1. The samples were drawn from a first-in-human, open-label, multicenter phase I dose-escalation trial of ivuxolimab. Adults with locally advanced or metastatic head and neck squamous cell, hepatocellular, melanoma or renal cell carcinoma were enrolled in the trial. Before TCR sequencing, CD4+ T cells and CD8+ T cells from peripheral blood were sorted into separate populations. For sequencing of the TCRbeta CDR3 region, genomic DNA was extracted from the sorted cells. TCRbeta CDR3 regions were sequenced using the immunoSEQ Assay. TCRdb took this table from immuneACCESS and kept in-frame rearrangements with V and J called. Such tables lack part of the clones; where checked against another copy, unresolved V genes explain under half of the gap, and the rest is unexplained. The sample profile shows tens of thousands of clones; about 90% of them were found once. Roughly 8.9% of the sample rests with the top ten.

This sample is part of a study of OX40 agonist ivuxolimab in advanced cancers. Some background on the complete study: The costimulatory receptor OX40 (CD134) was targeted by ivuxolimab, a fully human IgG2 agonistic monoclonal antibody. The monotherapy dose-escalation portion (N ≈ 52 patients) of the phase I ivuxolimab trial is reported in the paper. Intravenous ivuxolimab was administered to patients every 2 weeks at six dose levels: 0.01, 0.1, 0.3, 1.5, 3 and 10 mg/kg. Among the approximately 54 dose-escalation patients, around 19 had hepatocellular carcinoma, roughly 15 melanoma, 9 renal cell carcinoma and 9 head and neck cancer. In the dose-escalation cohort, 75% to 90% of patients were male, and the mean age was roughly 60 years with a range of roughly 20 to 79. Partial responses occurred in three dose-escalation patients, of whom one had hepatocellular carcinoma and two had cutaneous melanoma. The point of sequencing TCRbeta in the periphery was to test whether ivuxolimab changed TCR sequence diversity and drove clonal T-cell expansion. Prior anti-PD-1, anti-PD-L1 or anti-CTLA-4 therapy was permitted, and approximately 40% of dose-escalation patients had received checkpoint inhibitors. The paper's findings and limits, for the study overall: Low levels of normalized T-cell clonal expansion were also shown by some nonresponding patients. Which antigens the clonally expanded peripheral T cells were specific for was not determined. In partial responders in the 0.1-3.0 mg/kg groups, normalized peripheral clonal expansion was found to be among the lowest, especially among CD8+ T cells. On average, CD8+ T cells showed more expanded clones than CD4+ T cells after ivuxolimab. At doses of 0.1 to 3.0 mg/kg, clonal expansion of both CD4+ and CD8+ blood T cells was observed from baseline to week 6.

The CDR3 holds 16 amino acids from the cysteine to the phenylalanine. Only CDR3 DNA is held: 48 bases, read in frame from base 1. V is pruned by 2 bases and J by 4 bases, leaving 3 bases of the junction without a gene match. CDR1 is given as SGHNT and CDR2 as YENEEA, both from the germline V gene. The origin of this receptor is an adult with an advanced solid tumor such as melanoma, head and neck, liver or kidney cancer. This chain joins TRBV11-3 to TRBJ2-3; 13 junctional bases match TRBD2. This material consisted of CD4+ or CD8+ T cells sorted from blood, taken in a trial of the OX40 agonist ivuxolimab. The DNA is TGTGCCAGCAGCTTAAGGACTAGCGGGAGAGCAGATACGCAGTATTTT. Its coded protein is CASSLRTSGRADTQYF.